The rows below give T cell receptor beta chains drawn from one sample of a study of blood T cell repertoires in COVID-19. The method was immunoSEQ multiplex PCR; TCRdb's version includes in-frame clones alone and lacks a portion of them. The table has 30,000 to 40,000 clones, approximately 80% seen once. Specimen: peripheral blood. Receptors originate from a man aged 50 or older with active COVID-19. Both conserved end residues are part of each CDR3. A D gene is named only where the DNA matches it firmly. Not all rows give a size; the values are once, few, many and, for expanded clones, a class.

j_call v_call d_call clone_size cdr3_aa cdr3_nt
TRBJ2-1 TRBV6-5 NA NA CASSYPGYNEQFF TGTGCCAGCAGTTACCCGGGCTACAATGAGCAGTTCTTC
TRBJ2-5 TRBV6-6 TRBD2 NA CASSYPGGGHQETQYF TGTGCCAGCAGTTACCCCGGGGGGGGGCACCAAGAGACCCAGTACTTC
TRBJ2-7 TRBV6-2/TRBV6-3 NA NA CASSWSASLEQYF TGTGCCAGCAGTTGGAGCGCATCCCTCGAGCAGTACTTC
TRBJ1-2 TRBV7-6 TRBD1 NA CASSSNPNRGATDNYGYTF TGTGCCAGCAGCTCCAACCCGAACAGGGGAGCTACGGATAACTATGGCTACACCTTC
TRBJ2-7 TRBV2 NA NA CASSRGGASSYEQYF TGTGCCAGCTCCCGAGGGGGGGCCTCCTCCTACGAGCAGTACTTC
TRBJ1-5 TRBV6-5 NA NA CASRRGNQPQHF TGTGCCAGCCGACGGGGAAATCAGCCCCAGCATTTT
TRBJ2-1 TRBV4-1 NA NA CASSQSTGFYNEQFF TGCGCCAGCAGCCAATCGACAGGTTTCTACAATGAGCAGTTCTTC
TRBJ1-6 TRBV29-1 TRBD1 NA CSVKDRDNSPLHF TGCAGCGTAAAGGACAGGGATAATTCACCCCTCCACTTT
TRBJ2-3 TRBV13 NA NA CASSLLGESTDTQYF TGTGCCAGCAGCTTACTAGGGGAAAGCACAGATACGCAGTATTTT
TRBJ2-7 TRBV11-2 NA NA CASRRGQGGTFSYEQYF TGTGCCAGCAGGCGAGGACAGGGAGGGACCTTCTCCTACGAGCAGTACTTC
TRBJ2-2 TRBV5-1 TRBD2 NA CASSPGLAGFDTGELFF TGCGCCAGCAGCCCGGGACTAGCGGGGTTCGACACCGGGGAGCTGTTTTTT
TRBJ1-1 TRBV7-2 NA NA CASSLSSEAFF TGTGCCAGCAGCTTATCTTCTGAAGCTTTCTTT
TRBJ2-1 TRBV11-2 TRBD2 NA CASSFGLAPRYEQFF TGTGCCAGCAGCTTCGGACTAGCTCCTAGATATGAGCAGTTCTTC
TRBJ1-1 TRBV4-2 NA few CASSQDGRAEAFF TGTGCCAGCAGCCAAGATGGTCGGGCTGAAGCTTTCTTT
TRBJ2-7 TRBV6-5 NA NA CASSYTPGTNSYEQYF TGTGCCAGCAGTTACACACCCGGGACAAATTCCTACGAGCAGTACTTC
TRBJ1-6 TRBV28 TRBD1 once CASGSGTGISPLHF TGTGCCAGCGGATCCGGGACAGGGATCTCACCCCTCCACTTT
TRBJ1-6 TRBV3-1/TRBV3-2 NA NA CASSQAIMRGGYSYNSPLHF TGTGCCAGCAGCCAAGCCATCATGCGGGGCGGATACTCCTATAATTCACCCCTCCACTTT
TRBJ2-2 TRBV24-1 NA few CATSENPGRGNTGELFF TGTGCCACCAGTGAGAACCCGGGTAGAGGAAACACCGGGGAGCTGTTTTTT
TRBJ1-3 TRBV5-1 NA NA CASSLAVGGAGNTIYF TGCGCCAGCAGCTTGGCAGTCGGGGGGGCTGGAAACACCATATATTTT
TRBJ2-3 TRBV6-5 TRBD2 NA CASSQGRRGTDTQYF TGTGCCAGCAGCCAGGGACGGCGGGGGACAGATACGCAGTATTTT
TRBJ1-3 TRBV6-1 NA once CASSEDVIRVDTIYF TGTGCCAGCAGTGAAGATGTGATCAGGGTTGACACCATATATTTT
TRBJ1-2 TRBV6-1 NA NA CASSDGGYRVWYGYTF TGTGCCAGCAGTGATGGGGGCTACAGGGTTTGGTATGGCTACACCTTC
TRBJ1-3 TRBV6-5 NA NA CASREFPGNTIYF TGTGCCAGTCGGGAGTTTCCTGGAAACACCATATATTTT
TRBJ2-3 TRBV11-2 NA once CASSSGLTWTQYF TGTGCCAGCAGCTCCGGACTTACCTGGACGCAGTATTTT
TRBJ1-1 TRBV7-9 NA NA CASSLNREAFF TGTGCCAGCAGCTTGAACAGAGAAGCTTTCTTT
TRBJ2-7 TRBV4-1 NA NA CASSPTPGPPYEQYF TGCGCCAGCAGCCCTACGCCAGGTCCGCCCTACGAGCAGTACTTC
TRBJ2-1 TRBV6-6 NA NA CASSVVSYNEQFF TGTGCCAGCAGCGTAGTATCCTACAATGAGCAGTTCTTC
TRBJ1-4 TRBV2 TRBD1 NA CASSEAWTGNEKLFF TGTGCCAGCAGTGAAGCGTGGACAGGGAATGAAAAACTGTTTTTT
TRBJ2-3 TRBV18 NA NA CASSPRGHSSTDTQYF TGTGCCAGCTCACCAAGGGGTCACTCGAGCACAGATACGCAGTATTTT
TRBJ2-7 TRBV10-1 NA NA CASSAGFNEQYF TGCGCCAGCAGTGCGGGATTTAACGAGCAGTACTTC
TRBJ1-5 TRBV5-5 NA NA CASSPRTAFIEPHCQPQHF TGTGCCAGCAGCCCCCGGACAGCCTTCATTGAGCCACATTGTCAGCCCCAGCATTTT
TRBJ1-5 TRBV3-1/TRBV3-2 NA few CASSQLPGGGLGDQPQHF TGTGCCAGCAGCCAACTCCCCGGGGGGGGACTTGGGGATCAGCCCCAGCATTTT
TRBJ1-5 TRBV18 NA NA CASSPTVNSNQPQHF TGTGCCAGCTCACCGACAGTAAATAGCAATCAGCCCCAGCATTTT
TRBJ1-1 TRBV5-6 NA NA CASSPGNTEAFF TGTGCCAGCAGCCCGGGGAACACTGAAGCTTTCTTT
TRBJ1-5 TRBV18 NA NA CASSGSDSNQPQHF TGTGCCAGCTCAGGCAGCGATAGCAATCAGCCCCAGCATTTT
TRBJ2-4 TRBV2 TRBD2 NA CASSEGGRGGKNIQYF TGTGCCAGCAGTGAAGGAGGGAGGGGAGGGAAAAACATTCAGTACTTC
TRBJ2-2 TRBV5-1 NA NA CASSLGQINTGELFF TGCGCCAGCAGCTTGGGACAGATTAACACCGGGGAGCTGTTTTTT
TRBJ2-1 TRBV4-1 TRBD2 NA CASSQGNGGSYNEQFF TGCGCCAGCAGCCAAGGAAACGGGGGGAGTTACAATGAGCAGTTCTTC
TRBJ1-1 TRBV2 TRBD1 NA CASRVRGSAMNTEAFF TGTGCCAGCAGGGTCAGGGGGTCGGCTATGAACACTGAAGCTTTCTTT
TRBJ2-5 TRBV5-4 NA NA CASSSKGEGQETQYF TGTGCCAGCAGCTCGAAAGGGGAAGGCCAAGAGACCCAGTACTTC
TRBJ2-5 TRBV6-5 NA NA CASSYSRGAETQYF TGTGCCAGCAGTTACTCCCGGGGGGCTGAGACCCAGTACTTC
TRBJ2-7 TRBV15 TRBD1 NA CATSTNSGQGEQYF TGTGCCACCAGCACCAATTCAGGACAGGGCGAGCAGTACTTC
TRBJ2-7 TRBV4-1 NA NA CASSQGLAYEQYF TGCGCCAGCAGCCAAGGCCTAGCCTACGAGCAGTACTTC
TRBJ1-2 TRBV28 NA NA CASSSPTGAYGYTF TGTGCCAGCAGTTCGCCGACAGGAGCCTATGGCTACACCTTC
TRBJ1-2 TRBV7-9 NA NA CASSLGQGTYGYTF TGTGCCAGCAGCTTAGGTCAGGGTACCTATGGCTACACCTTC